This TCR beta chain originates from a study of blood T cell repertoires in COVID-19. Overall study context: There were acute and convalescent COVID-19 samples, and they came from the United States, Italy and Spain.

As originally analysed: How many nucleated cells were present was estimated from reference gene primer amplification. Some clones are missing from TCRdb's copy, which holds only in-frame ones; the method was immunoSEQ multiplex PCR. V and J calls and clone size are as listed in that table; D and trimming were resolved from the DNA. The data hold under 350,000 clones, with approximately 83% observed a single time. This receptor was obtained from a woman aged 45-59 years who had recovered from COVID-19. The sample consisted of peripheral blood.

The CDR3 DNA reads as TGTGCCAGCAGCCCGTGGGGGACAGGGACCCTCAATGAGCAGTTCTTC. Its translation: CASSPWGTGTLNEQFF. The V gene is TRBV14, the J gene TRBJ2-1; TRBD1 matches at 9 bases. The CDR3 consists of 16 residues. V shed 4 bases and J 6 bases; nucleotides not matched to a gene: 10. CDR1 is SGHDN, CDR2 FVKESK, per germline.